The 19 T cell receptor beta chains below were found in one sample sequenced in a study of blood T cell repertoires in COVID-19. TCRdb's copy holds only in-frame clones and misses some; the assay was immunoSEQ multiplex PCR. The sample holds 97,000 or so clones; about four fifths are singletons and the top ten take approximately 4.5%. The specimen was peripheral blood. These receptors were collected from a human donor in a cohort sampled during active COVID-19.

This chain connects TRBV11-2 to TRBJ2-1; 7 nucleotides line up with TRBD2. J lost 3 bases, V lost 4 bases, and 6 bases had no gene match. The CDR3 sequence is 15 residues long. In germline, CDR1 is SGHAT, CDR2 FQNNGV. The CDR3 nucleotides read TGTGCCAGCAGCTGGACGCGCGGGGGCTACAATGAGCAGTTCTTC. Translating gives CASSWTRGGYNEQFF.

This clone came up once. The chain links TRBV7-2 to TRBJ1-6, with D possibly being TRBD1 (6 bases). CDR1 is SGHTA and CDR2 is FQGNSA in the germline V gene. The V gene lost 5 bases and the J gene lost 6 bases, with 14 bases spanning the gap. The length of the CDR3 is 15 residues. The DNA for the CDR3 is TGTGCCAGCAGCCCCGTGACAGGAGTTAATTCACCCCTCCACTTT. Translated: CASSPVTGVNSPLHF.

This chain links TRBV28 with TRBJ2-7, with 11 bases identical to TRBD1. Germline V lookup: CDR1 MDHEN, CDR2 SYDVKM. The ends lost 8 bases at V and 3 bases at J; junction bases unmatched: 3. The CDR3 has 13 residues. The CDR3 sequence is CASFGTGGYEQYF. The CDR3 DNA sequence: TGTGCCAGCTTCGGGACAGGGGGCTACGAGCAGTACTTC.

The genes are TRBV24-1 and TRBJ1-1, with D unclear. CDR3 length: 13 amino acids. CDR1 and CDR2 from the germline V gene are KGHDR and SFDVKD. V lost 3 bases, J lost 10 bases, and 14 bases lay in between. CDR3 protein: CATSDGRRRVAFF. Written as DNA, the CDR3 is TGTGCCACCAGTGATGGAAGGCGGAGGGTAGCTTTCTTT.

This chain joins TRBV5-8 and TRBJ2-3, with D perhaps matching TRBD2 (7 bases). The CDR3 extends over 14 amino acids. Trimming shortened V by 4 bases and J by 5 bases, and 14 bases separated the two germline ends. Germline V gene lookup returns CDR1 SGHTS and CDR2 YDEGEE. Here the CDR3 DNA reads TGTGCCAGCAGCCTCGGGGGGCGGCTAGATACGCAGTATTTT. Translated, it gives CASSLGGRLDTQYF.

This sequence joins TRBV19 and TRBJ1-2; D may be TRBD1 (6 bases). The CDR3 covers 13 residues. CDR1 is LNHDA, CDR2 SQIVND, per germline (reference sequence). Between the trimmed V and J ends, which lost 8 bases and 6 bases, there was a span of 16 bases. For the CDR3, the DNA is TGTGCCAGTGCACGGGGGGCGCCGGATGGCTACACCTTC. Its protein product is CASARGAPDGYTF.

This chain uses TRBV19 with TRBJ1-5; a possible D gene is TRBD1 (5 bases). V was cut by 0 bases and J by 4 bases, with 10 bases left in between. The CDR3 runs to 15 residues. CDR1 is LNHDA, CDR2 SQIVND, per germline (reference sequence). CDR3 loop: CASSIDGGSNQPQHF. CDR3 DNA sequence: TGTGCCAGTAGTATAGATGGGGGGAGTAATCAGCCCCAGCATTTT.

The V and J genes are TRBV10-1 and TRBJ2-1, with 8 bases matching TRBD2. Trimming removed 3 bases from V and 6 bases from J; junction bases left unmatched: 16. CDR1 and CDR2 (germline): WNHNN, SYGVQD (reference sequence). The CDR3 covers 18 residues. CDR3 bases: TGCGCCAGCAGTGAAGGTGAAACTCGGGGGGGCCTCGGCAATGAGCAGTTCTTC. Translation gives CASSEGETRGGLGNEQFF.

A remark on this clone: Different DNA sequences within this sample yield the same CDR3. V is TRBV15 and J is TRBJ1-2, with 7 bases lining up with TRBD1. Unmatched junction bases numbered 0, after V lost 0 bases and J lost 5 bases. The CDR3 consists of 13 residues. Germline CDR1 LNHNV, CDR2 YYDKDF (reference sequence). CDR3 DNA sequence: TGTGCCACCAGCAGAGACAGGGGGTATGGCTACACCTTC. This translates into CATSRDRGYGYTF.

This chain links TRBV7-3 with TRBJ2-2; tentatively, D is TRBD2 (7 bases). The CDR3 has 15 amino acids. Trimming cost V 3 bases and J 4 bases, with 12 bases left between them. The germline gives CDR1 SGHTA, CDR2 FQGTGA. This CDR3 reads CASSFYGGRTGELFF. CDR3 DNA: TGTGCCAGCAGCTTTTACGGGGGGCGCACCGGGGAGCTGTTTTTT.

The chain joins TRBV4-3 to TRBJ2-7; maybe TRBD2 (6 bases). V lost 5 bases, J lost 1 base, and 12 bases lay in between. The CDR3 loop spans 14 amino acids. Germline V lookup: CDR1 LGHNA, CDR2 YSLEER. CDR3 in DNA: TGCGCCAGCAGCTCCTTTGGGGGGTCCTACGAGCAGTACTTC. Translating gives CASSSFGGSYEQYF.

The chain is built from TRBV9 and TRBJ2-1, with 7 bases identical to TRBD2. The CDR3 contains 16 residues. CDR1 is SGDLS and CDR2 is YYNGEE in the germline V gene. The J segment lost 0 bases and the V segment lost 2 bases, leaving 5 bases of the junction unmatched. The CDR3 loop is CASSVTSGASYNEQFF. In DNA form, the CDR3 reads TGTGCCAGCAGCGTCACGAGCGGGGCCTCCTACAATGAGCAGTTCTTC.

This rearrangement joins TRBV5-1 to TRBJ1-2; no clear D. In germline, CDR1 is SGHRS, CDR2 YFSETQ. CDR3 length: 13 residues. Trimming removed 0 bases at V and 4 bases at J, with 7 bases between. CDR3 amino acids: CASSLAPLYGYTF. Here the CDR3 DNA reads TGCGCCAGCAGCTTGGCACCACTCTATGGCTACACCTTC.

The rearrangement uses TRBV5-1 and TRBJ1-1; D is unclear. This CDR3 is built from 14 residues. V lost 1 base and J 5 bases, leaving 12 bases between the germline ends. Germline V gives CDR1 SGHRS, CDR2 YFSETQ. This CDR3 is CASSLSQTNTEAFF. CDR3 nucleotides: TGCGCCAGCAGCTTGAGTCAGACTAATACTGAAGCTTTCTTT.

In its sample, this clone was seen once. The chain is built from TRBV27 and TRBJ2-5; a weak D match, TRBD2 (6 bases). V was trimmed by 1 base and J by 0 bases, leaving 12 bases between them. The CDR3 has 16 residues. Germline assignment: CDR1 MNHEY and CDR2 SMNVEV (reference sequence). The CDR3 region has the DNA TGTGCCAGCAGTTTATTCCGGGGGACTCACCAAGAGACCCAGTACTTC. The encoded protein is CASSLFRGTHQETQYF.

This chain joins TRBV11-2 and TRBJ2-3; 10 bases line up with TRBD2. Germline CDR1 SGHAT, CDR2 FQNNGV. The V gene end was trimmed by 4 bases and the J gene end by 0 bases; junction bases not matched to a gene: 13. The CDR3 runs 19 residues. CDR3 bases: TGTGCCAGCAGCTGGCCTCCGGGACTAGCGAGCATTAGCACAGATACGCAGTATTTT. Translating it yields CASSWPPGLASISTDTQYF.

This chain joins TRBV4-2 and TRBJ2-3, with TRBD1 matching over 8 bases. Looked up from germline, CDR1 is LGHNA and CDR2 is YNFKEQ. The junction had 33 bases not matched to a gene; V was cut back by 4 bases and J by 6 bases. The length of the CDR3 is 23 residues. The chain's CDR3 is CASSRRSGGAVRDRDFPMDTQYF. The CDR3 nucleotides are TGTGCCAGCAGCCGAAGGTCAGGGGGCGCAGTACGCGACCGGGACTTCCCAATGGATACGCAGTATTTT.

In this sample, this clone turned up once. The CDR3 is CASTDRTGANSPLHF. DNA for the CDR3: TGTGCCAGCACCGACCGGACAGGGGCAAATTCACCCCTCCACTTT. The V gene is TRBV7-2, the J gene TRBJ1-6, with 9 bases lining up with TRBD1. Unmatched junction bases numbered 8, after V lost 7 bases and J lost 7 bases. The CDR3 runs to 15 residues. Germline loops: CDR1 SGHTA, CDR2 FQGNSA.

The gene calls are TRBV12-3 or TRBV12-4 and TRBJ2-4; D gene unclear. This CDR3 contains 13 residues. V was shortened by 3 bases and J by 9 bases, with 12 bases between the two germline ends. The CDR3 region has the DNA TGTGCCAGCAGTTTTTTAACTACGGGCATTCAGTACTTC. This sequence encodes CASSFLTTGIQYF.